The 26 T cell receptor beta chains below all came from one sample that was sequenced in a study of identifying expanded T cells in peripheral blood. TCRdb's table, derived via immunoSEQ multiplex PCR, lists solely in-frame clones and lacks some. In the table there are around 120,000 clones, around 88% of which are singletons. Sequencing was performed on blood. These receptor sequences come from a person between 18 and 75 years old in good health.

The chain is built from TRBV18 and TRBJ2-5; D not certain. Trimming took 4 bases from V and 2 from J, leaving 2 bases between them. This CDR3 has 11 residues. Germline V lookup: CDR1 KGHSH, CDR2 LQKENI. The DNA for the CDR3 is TGTGCCAGCTCACTTCAAGAGACCCAGTACTTC. Translating it yields CASSLQETQYF.

This chain joins TRBV5-4 and TRBJ2-5; D call uncertain. Trimming shortened V by 2 bases and J by 1 base, and 0 bases separated the two germline ends. This CDR3 spans 11 amino acids. Germline V gene lookup returns CDR1 SGHNT and CDR2 YYREEE (reference sequence). CDR3 coding DNA: TGTGCCAGCAGCTTCCAAGAGACCCAGTACTTC. Protein: CASSFQETQYF.

The chain carries TRBV28 and TRBJ2-1; 10 positions agree with TRBD2. The germline V gene encodes CDR1 MDHEN and CDR2 SYDVKM. The J segment lost 7 bases and the V segment lost 2 bases, leaving 5 bases of the junction unmatched. The CDR3 sequence is 15 residues long. The CDR3 loop reads CASSLLAGVQNEQFF. CDR3 nucleotides: TGTGCCAGCAGTTTACTAGCGGGGGTCCAAAATGAGCAGTTCTTC.

The chain carries TRBV4-2 and TRBJ1-4; no firm D call. This CDR3 region has 16 residues. CDR1 is LGHNA and CDR2 is YNFKEQ in the germline V gene. V was cut by 0 bases and J by 6 bases, with 14 bases left in between. The CDR3 here is CASSQEFRGLDEKLFF. The CDR3 region has the DNA TGTGCCAGCAGCCAAGAATTCCGGGGTTTGGATGAAAAACTGTTTTTT.

Concerning this clone: One end of the junction fails to match germline, which may point to a read error. V and J are TRBV28 and TRBJ1-2; D ambiguous. The germline V gene has CDR1 MDHEN and CDR2 SYDVKM. This CDR3 has 11 residues. The CDR3 DNA sequence: TGTGCCAGCAGTTTAAATAGGGTCCCCTTCTTC. Its protein is CASSLNRVPFF.

CDR3: CASAPVEANNYGYTF. The CDR3 nucleotides are TGTGCCAGTGCACCGGTTGAGGCTAATAACTATGGCTACACCTTC. The gene calls are TRBV19 and TRBJ1-2; D not certain. CDR3 length equals 15 residues. V was trimmed by 8 bases and J by 1 base, leaving 17 bases between them. Germline V CDR1 and CDR2: LNHDA, SQIVND (reference sequence). Complete variable domain (other parts from reference TRBV19 and TRBJ1-2): DGGITQSPKYLFRKEGQNVTLSCEQNLNHDAMYWYRQDPGQGLRLIYYSQIVNDFQKGDIAEGYSVSREKKESFPLTVTSAQKNPTAFYLCASAPVEANNYGYTFGSGTRLTVV.

This clone was seen just once. The chain employs TRBV7-2 and TRBJ1-4, with D possibly matching TRBD1 (5 bases). The CDR3 covers 15 residues. The V gene's germline CDR1 is SGHTA and CDR2 FQGNSA. The V and J ends lost 3 bases and 4 bases respectively, with 12 bases between them. Here the CDR3 reads CASSLAFQGNEKLFF. As DNA, the CDR3 is TGTGCCAGCAGCTTGGCCTTCCAGGGTAATGAAAAACTGTTTTTT.

The V call is TRBV6-1, the J call TRBJ1-4; a weak D match, TRBD1 (5 bases). Germline assignment: CDR1 MNHNS and CDR2 SASEGT. The CDR3 is 19 residues long. Trimming took off 2 bases at V and 11 bases at J, with 30 bases between the two ends. CDR3 loop: CASSELDRGASGAGLKLFF. The CDR3 nucleotides are TGTGCCAGCAGTGAATTGGATCGTGGGGCCAGTGGGGCAGGGTTGAAACTGTTTTTT.

Notes on this clone: Additional DNA sequences in this sample encode the identical CDR3. The V gene is TRBV6-5, the J gene TRBJ1-5, with D hard to call. The CDR3 contains 14 residues. V was pared by 0 bases and J by 4 bases, with 7 bases between. Germline CDR1 is MNHEY and CDR2 is SVGAGI. Here the CDR3 DNA reads TGTGCCAGCAGTTACTCAGGAGGAAATCAGCCCCAGCATTTT. Protein sequence: CASSYSGGNQPQHF.

This rearrangement joins TRBV6-5 to TRBJ1-2; 8 nucleotides line up with TRBD1. J lost 9 bases, V lost 5 bases, and 11 bases had no gene match. Germline CDR1 MNHEY, CDR2 SVGAGI. This CDR3 comprises 14 residues. The CDR3 DNA sequence: TGTGCCAGCAGTACGCCACGGACAGGGACCCGCTACACCTTC. It encodes CASSTPRTGTRYTF.

The chain has TRBV19 and TRBJ2-1; 12 bases agree with TRBD2. Germline CDR1 reads LNHDA; CDR2 reads SQIVND (reference sequence). The CDR3 is 16 amino acids. Trimming at V came to 6 bases and at J to 6 bases, leaving 9 bases not matched to a gene. CDR3 residues: CASRSGLAGLSNEQFF. Written as DNA, the CDR3 is TGTGCCAGTAGGAGCGGACTAGCGGGGCTCTCCAATGAGCAGTTCTTC.

J is TRBJ2-3 and V is TRBV18, with 8 bases that match TRBD2. CDR3 length: 16 amino acids. V lost 10 bases, J lost 1 base, and 13 bases stayed unmatched. CDR1 and CDR2 from the germline V gene are KGHSH and LQKENI. CDR3 in DNA: TGTGCCACCGACACCCTCGGGGGGGCAGGCACAGATACGCAGTATTTT. It encodes CATDTLGGAGTDTQYF. The full variable domain, rest sourced from reference TRBV18 and TRBJ2-3, is NAGVMQNPRHLVRRRGQEARLRCSPMKGHSHVYWYRQLPEEGLKFMVYLQKENIIDESGMPKERFSAEFPKEGPSILRIQQVVRGDSAAYFCATDTLGGAGTDTQYFGPGTRLTVL.

This sequence joins TRBV7-9 and TRBJ1-5, with D perhaps matching TRBD1 (5 bases). Germline CDR1 and CDR2: SEHNR and FQNEAQ (reference sequence). The ends were cut back, 1 base at V and 7 bases at J, with 8 bases in the middle. The CDR3 loop spans 13 amino acids. The CDR3 nucleotides read TGTGCCAGCAGCTTAGAAGACAGACAGCCCCAGCATTTT. Encoded protein: CASSLEDRQPQHF.

To note about this clone: The sample contains more than one DNA sequence encoding this CDR3. The genes are TRBV5-1 and TRBJ2-5; 8 nucleotides align to TRBD2. V lost 6 bases and J lost 4; bases outside the gene matches: 5. There are 13 residues in the CDR3. Per the germline V gene, CDR1 is SGHRS and CDR2 is YFSETQ. CDR3 nucleotide sequence: TGCGCCAGCAACCCGGGGGGGGTAGAGACCCAGTACTTC. It codes for CASNPGGVETQYF.

This clone was picked up one time. V is TRBV4-2 and J is TRBJ2-3, with 13 nucleotides matching TRBD2. The CDR3 consists of 16 residues. The V segment lost 4 bases and the J segment 4 bases; nucleotides outside the gene matches: 5. Germline CDR1 reads LGHNA; CDR2 reads YNFKEQ. This CDR3 reads CASSPRLAGGPDTQYF. DNA of the CDR3: TGTGCCAGCAGCCCGCGACTAGCGGGGGGCCCAGATACGCAGTATTTT.

The chain recombines TRBV13 with TRBJ1-6, with D unresolved. Trimming took 6 bases from V and 7 from J, leaving 16 bases between them. The CDR3 is made up of 15 amino acids. Germline V lookup: CDR1 PRHDT, CDR2 FYEKMQ (reference sequence). CDR3 sequence reads: CASSSVAEMNSPLHF. The CDR3 coding sequence is TGTGCCAGCAGTTCCGTGGCCGAGATGAATTCACCCCTCCACTTT.

This rearrangement joins TRBV7-2 to TRBJ2-7; 9 nucleotides align to TRBD2. V was clipped by 5 bases and J by 2 bases; unmatched bases: 19. The germline V gene encodes CDR1 SGHTA and CDR2 FQGNSA. This CDR3 spans 19 amino acids. The CDR3 region has the DNA TGTGCCAGCAGCAAATGGAGGGTCCAAGCGGGGGGTGTACCCTACGAGCAGTACTTC. Encoded protein: CASSKWRVQAGGVPYEQYF.

The CDR3 loop reads CASSHDSTGPAYEQYF. CDR3 nucleotide sequence: TGCGCCAGCAGCCACGACAGTACAGGGCCTGCCTACGAGCAGTACTTC. This chain joins TRBV4-3 and TRBJ2-7; TRBD1 is a possible D gene (6 bases). CDR1 is LGHNA and CDR2 is YSLEER in the germline V gene. Trimming removed 3 bases at V and 2 bases at J, with 17 bases between. This CDR3 is 16 amino acids long.

The chain couples TRBV6-5 to TRBJ2-5, with D tentatively TRBD1 or TRBD2 (5 bases each). Trimming took 6 bases from V and 8 from J, leaving 22 bases between them. CDR1 and CDR2 from the germline V gene are MNHEY and SVGAGI. CDR3 length: 15 amino acids. CDR3: CASSVLPGTRGTQYF. CDR3 nucleotide sequence: TGTGCCAGCAGCGTTCTTCCTGGGACCCGGGGAACCCAGTACTTC.

The chain joins TRBV7-9 to TRBJ1-1, with unresolved D. The CDR3 consists of 11 residues. In germline, CDR1 is SEHNR, CDR2 FQNEAQ (reference sequence). The V end lost 4 bases, the J end lost 9 bases, and 9 bases lay between the germline ends. The CDR3 spells CASSSEGKAFF. The DNA for the CDR3 is TGTGCCAGCAGCTCAGAGGGCAAAGCTTTCTTT.

The chain has TRBV15 and TRBJ2-1; D possibly corresponds to TRBD2 (7 bases). This CDR3 comprises 17 residues. CDR1 LNHNV and CDR2 YYDKDF come from the germline V gene (reference sequence). Trimming removed 0 bases from V and 8 bases from J, with 20 bases in between. Here the CDR3 reads CATSRDLSGGAWDEQFF. The CDR3 DNA reads as TGTGCCACCAGCAGAGATCTAAGTGGGGGGGCGTGGGATGAGCAGTTCTTC. Drawing the rest from reference TRBV15 and TRBJ2-1, the complete variable domain is DAMVIQNPRYQVTQFGKPVTLSCSQTLNHNVMYWYQQKSSQAPKLLFHYYDKDFNNEADTPDNFQSRRPNTSFCFLDIRSPGLGDTAMYLCATSRDLSGGAWDEQFFGPGTRLTVL.

This clone was seen more than once but under ten times. The same CDR3 can be traced to other DNA sequences in this sample. The V call is TRBV7-9, the J call TRBJ2-7; D remains unclear. Per germline, CDR1 SEHNR and CDR2 FQNEAQ (reference sequence). Trimming shortened V by 4 bases and J by 0 bases, and 7 bases separated the two germline ends. This CDR3 has 13 residues. The CDR3 bases are TGTGCCAGCAGCTCCGGGTCCTCCTACGAGCAGTACTTC. It translates to CASSSGSSYEQYF.

The chain has TRBV11-2 and TRBJ2-3; D is uncertain. The germline V gene has CDR1 SGHAT and CDR2 FQNNGV. This CDR3 region has 13 residues. V dropped 4 bases and J dropped 6 bases, with 11 bases sitting between them. CDR3 coding DNA: TGTGCCAGCAGCTCGTATGGTGGGGATACGCAGTATTTT. Encoded protein: CASSSYGGDTQYF.

This clone was counted only a few times. The chain uses TRBV6-1 and TRBJ2-5; 14 nucleotides align to TRBD2. The CDR3 is made up of 15 amino acids. The V and J ends lost 6 bases and 5 bases, in that order; junction bases with no gene match: 5. Germline V gives CDR1 MNHNS, CDR2 SASEGT. CDR3 coding DNA: TGTGCCAGCAGCGGACTAGCGGGGGGCTTGGAGACCCAGTACTTC. Its translation is CASSGLAGGLETQYF.

CDR3 region: CASTPTVGNTEAFF. The CDR3 coding sequence is TGTGCCAGCACCCCGACAGTTGGGAACACTGAAGCTTTCTTT. The J gene is TRBJ1-1, the V gene TRBV13; D perhaps matches TRBD1 (5 bases). This CDR3 is 14 amino acids long. Germline V gene sequence: CDR1 PRHDT, CDR2 FYEKMQ (reference sequence). V shed 7 bases and J shed 1 base, with 13 bases lying between them.

This clone was seen a handful of times. The rearrangement joins TRBV5-1 to TRBJ2-7; D perhaps matches TRBD1 (5 bases). The ends were cut back, 0 bases at V and 0 bases at J, with 7 bases in the middle. The CDR3 sequence is 14 residues long. The germline gives CDR1 SGHRS, CDR2 YFSETQ. The chain's CDR3 is CASSLAGNSYEQYF. DNA for the CDR3: TGCGCCAGCAGCTTGGCAGGGAACTCCTACGAGCAGTACTTC.